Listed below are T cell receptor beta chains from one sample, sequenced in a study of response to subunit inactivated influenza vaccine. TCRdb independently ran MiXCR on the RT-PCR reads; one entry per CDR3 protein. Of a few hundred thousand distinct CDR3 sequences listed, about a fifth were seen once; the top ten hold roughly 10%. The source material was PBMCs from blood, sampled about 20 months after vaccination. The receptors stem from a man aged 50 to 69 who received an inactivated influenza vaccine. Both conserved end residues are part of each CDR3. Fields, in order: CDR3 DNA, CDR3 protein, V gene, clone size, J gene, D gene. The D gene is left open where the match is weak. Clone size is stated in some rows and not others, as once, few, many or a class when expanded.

TGTGCCAGCAGTAGCTACGGGGTAGGGGACACTGAAGCTTTCTTT,CASSSYGVGDTEAFF,TRBV6-1,-,TRBJ1-1,-
TGTGCCAGCAGCCCGGACAGGGAATCACCCCTCCACTTT,CASSPDRESPLHF,TRBV11-2,few,TRBJ1-6,TRBD1
TGTGCCAGCAGCCAACATGACTCCTACAATGAGCAGTTCTTC,CASSQHDSYNEQFF,TRBV14,-,TRBJ2-1,-
TGTGCCAGCAGCCAAGATCTTAGGGAGAACACCGGGGAGCTGTTTTTT,CASSQDLRENTGELFF,TRBV3-1,-,TRBJ2-2,-
TGTGCCAGCCGGACTCCAGGGGGACATGAGCAGTTCTTC,CASRTPGGHEQFF,TRBV12-3/TRBV12-4,-,TRBJ2-1,TRBD1
TGTGCCAGCAGTCGCAGGGGACGGGTGGAGACCCAGTACTTC,CASSRRGRVETQYF,TRBV28,few,TRBJ2-5,-
TGCAGTGCTAGATTTGGACAGGGAAGTGGCTACACCTTC,CSARFGQGSGYTF,TRBV20-1,few,TRBJ1-2,TRBD1
TGTGCCAGCAGCGAGGGACAGTTTCTTAACAATGAGCAGTTCTTC,CASSEGQFLNNEQFF,TRBV5-6,-,TRBJ2-1,TRBD1
TGTGCCAGCCGGGGGGAAGGTACGCAGTATTTT,CASRGEGTQYF,TRBV12-3/TRBV12-4,few,TRBJ2-3,TRBD2
TGTGCCAGCAGCGTAGCTCGGGGCCCCTATGGCTACACCTTC,CASSVARGPYGYTF,TRBV9,few,TRBJ1-2,-
TGTGCCAGCAGCCAAGAGGGCGGTAAGAACACTGAAGCTTTCTTT,CASSQEGGKNTEAFF,TRBV4-2,many,TRBJ1-1,-
TGCGCCAGCAGTGATAGTCCCGGACTAGCGAGATACAATGAGCAGTTCTTC,CASSDSPGLARYNEQFF,TRBV10-1,-,TRBJ2-1,TRBD2
TGCAGTGCTAGCCGAGCTTCCTACAATGAGCAGTTCTTC,CSASRASYNEQFF,TRBV20-1,-,TRBJ2-1,-
TGTGCCAGCAGCAGATGGGCGCAAGAGACCCAGTACTTC,CASSRWAQETQYF,TRBV5-6,-,TRBJ2-5,-
TGTGCCAGCAGCTCGGGGGGTTGGGAGACCCAGTACTTC,CASSSGGWETQYF,TRBV9,few,TRBJ2-5,TRBD2
TGCAGTGCTAGAGACCGCTACAAAGTCGGGACACAGGAGCAGTACTTC,CSARDRYKVGTQEQYF,TRBV20-1,-,TRBJ2-7,-
TGTGCCAGCAGCTTAGACGGGGGGATCTACGAGCAGTACTTC,CASSLDGGIYEQYF,TRBV11-2,-,TRBJ2-7,TRBD2
TGTGCCAGCAGCCACCCGCTCGGGGGACAGGGTACTGGAAACACCATATATTTT,CASSHPLGGQGTGNTIYF,TRBV3-1,many,TRBJ1-3,TRBD1
TGTGCCAGCAGTTTCTTGGGGAGGCAGCCCCAGCATTTT,CASSFLGRQPQHF,TRBV12-3/TRBV12-4,many,TRBJ1-5,-
TGCAGCGTCTCACCAGAGACCTACGAGCAGTACTTC,CSVSPETYEQYF,TRBV29-1,-,TRBJ2-7,-
TGTGCCAGCAGCGTTACGATACTAGCGGGGCCCTACGAGCAGTACTTC,CASSVTILAGPYEQYF,TRBV7-2,few,TRBJ2-7,TRBD2
TGTGCCAGCAGTTCCTCCGGGACAGGGAAGGGCAATGAGCAGTTCTTC,CASSSSGTGKGNEQFF,TRBV28,few,TRBJ2-1,TRBD1
TGTGCCAGCAACCCCCAGACCCCCTCTGGAAACACCATATATTTT,CASNPQTPSGNTIYF,TRBV28,-,TRBJ1-3,-
TGCAGTGCTAGAGAAACAGGGGGACGGAACGAGCAGTACTTC,CSARETGGRNEQYF,TRBV20-1,-,TRBJ2-7,TRBD1
TGTGCCTGGAGCCGCGACAGGGAGAGCTACACCTTC,CAWSRDRESYTF,TRBV30,-,TRBJ1-2,TRBD1
TGTGCCATCAGTCCCGGGACTCTGAGCCACAATCAGCCCCAGCATTTT,CAISPGTLSHNQPQHF,TRBV10-3,many,TRBJ1-5,-
TGTGCCAGCAGCACCGGAGGAAATCCTACCGGGCCTTACCCCTACGAGCAGTACTTC,CASSTGGNPTGPYPYEQYF,TRBV7-6,once,TRBJ2-7,-
TGTGCCAGCAGTGATCTAGCTACGAACACCGGGGAGCTGTTATTT,CASSDLATNTGELLF,TRBV2,-,TRBJ2-2,-
TGTGCCAGCAGCCGAGGGACAGGTTCCTACGAGCAGTACTTC,CASSRGTGSYEQYF,TRBV11-2,-,TRBJ2-7,TRBD1
TGTGCCAGTGGGACCATACTTAGCGGACGCACAGATACGCAGTATTTT,CASGTILSGRTDTQYF,TRBV19,-,TRBJ2-3,-
TGTGCCAGCAGCTTACAGACAGGGGGCCATGAGCAGTTCTTC,CASSLQTGGHEQFF,TRBV7-2,-,TRBJ2-1,TRBD1
TGTGCCAGCAGTCAAACGGGGTATAGCAATCAGCCCCAGCATTTT,CASSQTGYSNQPQHF,TRBV6-1,few,TRBJ1-5,-
TGCAGTGCTAGAGTCGGCGGGCGGGGGGACACCGGGGAGCTGTTTTTT,CSARVGGRGDTGELFF,TRBV20-1,few,TRBJ2-2,TRBD2
TGCAGTGCTAGCGGGAGCTCCTACAATGAGCAGTTCTTC,CSASGSSYNEQFF,TRBV20-1,few,TRBJ2-1,-
TGCGCCAGCAGACTGGCGGCAGGGTCGAACACTGAAGCTTTCTTT,CASRLAAGSNTEAFF,TRBV5-1,many,TRBJ1-1,-
TGTGCCAGCAGTTACAATGAGCGAGAGCAGTACTTC,CASSYNEREQYF,TRBV6-2/TRBV6-3,few,TRBJ2-7,-
TGTGCCAGCGGGCCGGTTAGCTATGGCTACACCTTC,CASGPVSYGYTF,TRBV6-5,-,TRBJ1-2,-
TGTGCCATTGGGGACCTAAACATTCAGTACTTC,CAIGDLNIQYF,TRBV10-3,-,TRBJ2-4,-
TGTGCCAGCAGCCAACGACATAACACTGAAGCTTTCTTT,CASSQRHNTEAFF,TRBV3-1,many,TRBJ1-1,-
TGTGCCAGCAGTTTTACAGCGGGGAATCAGCCCCAGCATTTT,CASSFTAGNQPQHF,TRBV28,-,TRBJ1-5,-
TGTGCCAGCAGCCAAGATCGAGTGGGGCGTGAAGCTTTCTTT,CASSQDRVGREAFF,TRBV14,-,TRBJ1-1,-
TGTGCCAGCAGCCAAGGGACACTGCAAGAGACCCAGTACTTC,CASSQGTLQETQYF,TRBV3-1,few,TRBJ2-5,-
TGTGCCAGCAGCTTAGCGGCCAGCTCCTACAATGAGCAGTTCTTC,CASSLAASSYNEQFF,TRBV7-2,-,TRBJ2-1,-
TGCGCCAGCAGTGACAGGGGTTCTAATGAAAAACTGTTTTTT,CASSDRGSNEKLFF,TRBV5-1,-,TRBJ1-4,TRBD1
TGCGCCAGCAGCTTATTTTTCTCCGACTTATATAGCAATCAGCCCCAGCATTTT,CASSLFFSDLYSNQPQHF,TRBV5-1,many,TRBJ1-5,-
TGTGCCAGCAGAAGTGACGCAGATACGCAGTATTTT,CASRSDADTQYF,TRBV12-3/TRBV12-4,few,TRBJ2-3,-
TGCGCCAGCAGCTTGGGAACGATAACAGATACGCAGTATTTT,CASSLGTITDTQYF,TRBV5-1,few,TRBJ2-3,-
TGTGCCAGCACCCTGGACAGGGGATCAACTAATGAAAAACTGTTTTTT,CASTLDRGSTNEKLFF,TRBV6-2/TRBV6-3,few,TRBJ1-4,TRBD1
TGCGCCAGCAGCTTGGAGCAGGGCTATGGCTACACCTTC,CASSLEQGYGYTF,TRBV7-2,medium-sized,TRBJ1-2,-
TGTGCCAGCAGCTTACCCAGGACACCCGGAGCGACCCAGTACTTC,CASSLPRTPGATQYF,TRBV6-2/TRBV6-3,few,TRBJ2-5,-
TGCAGTGCTACCCAGGCGAGTGAAAAACTGTTTTTT,CSATQASEKLFF,TRBV20-1,many,TRBJ1-4,-
TGCGCCAGCAGCCAAGAGAAGGGAAGAGCTTTCTTT,CASSQEKGRAFF,TRBV4-3,few,TRBJ1-1,-
TGCAGTGGGACTAGCGGGGTACAAGAGACCCAGTACTTC,CSGTSGVQETQYF,TRBV20-1,-,TRBJ2-5,TRBD2
TGTGCCAGTAGCCTACAGGGGGTTCCTGAGACCCAGTACTTC,CASSLQGVPETQYF,TRBV19,-,TRBJ2-5,TRBD1
TGTGCCAGCAGCCAACCGACAGAGTACCAAGAGACCCAGTACTTC,CASSQPTEYQETQYF,TRBV3-1,-,TRBJ2-5,-